A selection of T cell receptor beta chains follows, all from one sample in a study of beta chain features in type 1 diabetes. Profiling relied on immunoSEQ multiplex PCR, and the TCRdb table lists in-frame clones only, not all of them. This table holds 120,000 to 150,000 clones, more than 9% found once. Sequencing used naive CD4+ T cells from blood. The receptors come from a man between 18 and 35 years old in good health. Each CDR3 is given with its conserved first and last residue. The D gene is left open where the match is weak. Not every row has a clone size; where given, it reads once, few, many or a size class.

TRBJ2-7,few,TRBV5-1,.,CASSFRDTNYEQYF,TGCGCCAGCAGCTTCCGGGACACAAACTACGAGCAGTACTTC
TRBJ2-3,many,TRBV7-9,TRBD1,CASDRGGTDTQYF,TGTGCCAGTGACAGGGGGGGCACAGATACGCAGTATTTT
TRBJ2-7,.,TRBV9,.,CASSPRIGFNNYEQYF,TGTGCCAGCAGCCCCCGAATTGGGTTCAATAACTACGAGCAGTACTTC
TRBJ1-4,.,TRBV30,.,CAWSVWGVRDSEKLFF,TGTGCCTGGAGTGTATGGGGAGTAAGGGATAGTGAAAAACTGTTTTTT
TRBJ2-3,many,TRBV30,TRBD2,CAWSVRGGADTQYF,TGTGCCTGGAGTGTACGGGGGGGCGCAGATACGCAGTATTTT
TRBJ1-2,.,TRBV5-4,TRBD1,CASSLGQGAFMNGYTF,TGTGCCAGCAGCCTTGGACAGGGGGCCTTTATGAATGGCTACACCTTC
TRBJ2-2,few,TRBV7-7,.,CASSPVPNTGELFF,TGTGCCAGCAGCCCCGTTCCGAACACCGGGGAGCTGTTTTTT
TRBJ2-7,few,TRBV18,TRBD1,CASSPYGQGLSYEQYF,TGTGCCAGCTCACCGTACGGACAGGGCCTCTCCTACGAGCAGTACTTC
TRBJ1-5,.,TRBV5-1,.,CASSLGQEDQPQHF,TGCGCCAGCAGCTTGGGTCAGGAAGATCAGCCCCAGCATTTT
TRBJ2-3,.,TRBV7-9,.,CASSWGQGRADTQYF,TGTGCCAGCAGCTGGGGGCAGGGACGGGCAGATACGCAGTATTTT
TRBJ1-6,many,TRBV6-6,.,CASSYGQQGSPLHF,TGTGCCAGCAGTTACGGGCAGCAGGGTTCACCCCTCCACTTT
TRBJ2-7,.,TRBV28,TRBD1,CASSFPPGQVFHEQYF,TGTGCCAGCAGTTTTCCCCCGGGACAGGTTTTCCACGAGCAGTACTTC
TRBJ1-6,.,TRBV6-4,.,CASSDSQYNSPLHF,TGTGCCAGCAGTGACTCCCAGTATAATTCACCCCTCCACTTT
TRBJ2-3,many,TRBV11-2,TRBD2,CASSALAGKSTDTQYF,TGTGCCAGCAGCGCCTTAGCGGGGAAAAGCACAGATACGCAGTATTTT
TRBJ2-7,few,TRBV5-1,.,CASSSSGGPGEQYF,TGCGCCAGCAGCTCGTCCGGGGGGCCGGGCGAGCAGTACTTC
TRBJ2-6,.,TRBV2,TRBD1,CASSAGTGRAGANVLTF,TGTGCCAGCAGTGCAGGGACAGGGAGAGCTGGGGCCAACGTCCTGACTTTC
TRBJ2-7,.,TRBV7-2,TRBD2,CASRMTSGTYEQYF,TGTGCCAGCAGGATGACTAGCGGTACATACGAGCAGTACTTC
TRBJ1-2,few,TRBV4-2,.,CASSQAGRERYGYTF,TGTGCCAGCAGCCAAGCCGGGCGGGAGAGGTATGGCTACACCTTC
TRBJ1-2,few,TRBV6-5,TRBD1,CASRTQGADGYTF,TGTGCCAGCAGAACTCAGGGGGCGGACGGCTACACCTTC
TRBJ2-3,.,TRBV7-2,.,CASSLPLNWDTQYF,TGTGCCAGCAGCTTGCCCCTTAACTGGGATACGCAGTATTTT
TRBJ2-5,.,TRBV5-1,.,CASSLRVQETQYF,TGCGCCAGCAGCCTACGGGTCCAAGAGACCCAGTACTTC
TRBJ1-2,.,TRBV29-1,.,CSVEAYYGYTF,TGCAGCGTTGAAGCGTATTATGGCTACACCTTC
TRBJ2-5,.,TRBV4-3,.,CASSQDYGRVETQYF,TGCGCCAGCAGCCAAGATTATGGCAGGGTGGAGACCCAGTACTTC
TRBJ1-4,few,TRBV27,.,CASSTGGREKLFF,TGTGCCAGCTCTACGGGGGGTAGGGAAAAACTGTTTTTT
TRBJ2-7,.,TRBV19,.,CASSIDSDRYEQYF,TGTGCCAGTAGTATAGACTCGGACAGATACGAGCAGTACTTC
TRBJ2-1,few,TRBV6-5,TRBD2,CASMEERGGPNEQFF,TGTGCCAGCATGGAAGAGCGGGGGGGCCCCAATGAGCAGTTCTTC
TRBJ1-6,.,TRBV19,.,CASSASSYNSPLHF,TGTGCCAGTTCTGCGAGCTCCTATAATTCACCCCTCCACTTT
TRBJ2-2,.,TRBV5-1,.,CASSFRGEAGELFF,TGCGCCAGCAGCTTCAGGGGAGAGGCCGGGGAGCTGTTTTTT
TRBJ2-1,.,TRBV18,TRBD2,CASSLAGGIYNEQFF,TGTGCCAGCTCCCTAGCGGGGGGGATATACAATGAGCAGTTCTTC
TRBJ1-2,few,TRBV5-1,TRBD1,CASSLGDRGAQGGYTF,TGCGCCAGCAGCTTGGGGGACAGGGGCGCTCAGGGTGGCTACACCTTC
TRBJ2-2,.,TRBV7-2,.,CASSLLANTGELFF,TGTGCCAGCAGCTTACTTGCGAACACCGGGGAGCTGTTTTTT
TRBJ2-3,.,TRBV18,TRBD2,CASSRIAGGTDTQYF,TGTGCCAGCTCTCGAATAGCGGGGGGGACAGATACGCAGTATTTT
TRBJ2-5,.,TRBV5-1,TRBD2,CASSARLAGILETQYF,TGCGCCAGCAGCGCCCGACTAGCGGGGATATTAGAGACCCAGTACTTC
TRBJ2-7,.,TRBV30,.,CAWIRRGSSYEQYF,TGTGCCTGGATCAGGAGGGGTTCCTCCTACGAGCAGTACTTC
TRBJ1-2,few,TRBV7-2,.,CASSLARDYGYTF,TGTGCCAGCAGCTTAGCCAGGGACTATGGCTACACCTTC
TRBJ2-3,.,TRBV19,.,CASSYDGTFTDTQYF,TGTGCCAGTAGTTACGACGGGACTTTCACAGATACGCAGTATTTT
TRBJ1-5,.,TRBV19,TRBD1,CASSAVVDREDQPQHF,TGTGCCAGTAGTGCTGTGGTGGACAGGGAAGATCAGCCCCAGCATTTT
TRBJ1-2,.,TRBV5-1,.,CASRPDTAYGYTF,TGCGCCAGCAGGCCCGACACGGCCTATGGCTACACCTTC
TRBJ1-6,.,TRBV18,.,CASSLLQGSSYNSPLHF,TGTGCCAGCTCACTACTTCAGGGGAGCTCCTATAATTCACCCCTCCACTTT